This T cell receptor beta chain comes out of a study of T cell changes during pregnancy in multiple sclerosis. CDR3 size: 16 residues. V lost 3 bases, J lost 2 bases, and 5 bases stayed unmatched. The germline V gene has CDR1 ENHRY and CDR2 SYGVKD. Data came from immunoSEQ multiplex PCR; TCRdb stores just in-frame clones and leaves some out. This sample carries 60,000 to 85,000 clones, approximately 93% of them seen once, and the ten largest clones take more than 1.4%. Sequences were derived from peripheral blood, sampled in the second trimester of pregnancy. The genes are TRBV10-3 and TRBJ1-5; TRBD1 agrees at 9 bases. This TCR was sampled from a female donor with multiple sclerosis, enrolled in a pregnancy study. The CDR3 protein is CAISEGQGLGNQPQHF. The CDR3 DNA sequence: TGTGCCATCAGTGAAGGACAGGGGTTAGGCAATCAGCCCCAGCATTTT.